The next 10 T cell receptor beta chains were all read from a single sample in a study of blood T cell repertoires in COVID-19. Generated by immunoSEQ multiplex PCR, the TCRdb table keeps only in-frame clones and is missing some. There are 360,000 or so clones in the sample; roughly 90% occur only once, and 1.7% lies in the top ten. The sample taken for sequencing was PBMCs or T cells enriched from blood (not recorded which). The source of these receptors is a young woman who had recovered from COVID-19.

V is TRBV30 and J is TRBJ2-6; possibly TRBD2 for D (6 bases). The V end was cut by 3 bases, the J end by 3 bases, with 18 bases between. This CDR3 region has 17 residues. The germline V gene has CDR1 GTSNPN and CDR2 SVGIG (reference sequence). CDR3 nucleotide sequence: TGTGCCTGGAGCGCAACGGAGGGAGTAATTGGGGCCAACGTCCTGACTTTC. Amino acids: CAWSATEGVIGANVLTF.

The chain links TRBV2 to TRBJ1-5; D gene uncertain. Trimming removed 6 bases at V and 0 bases at J, with 9 bases between. This CDR3 is 14 amino acids long. Germline loops: CDR1 SNHLY, CDR2 FYNNEI. For the CDR3, the DNA is TGTGCCAGCAGCTACAGACATAGCAATCAGCCCCAGCATTTT. Protein: CASSYRHSNQPQHF. The complete variable domain, with remaining parts taken from reference TRBV2 and TRBJ1-5, reads EPEVTQTPSHQVTQMGQEVILRCVPISNHLYFYWYRQILGQKVEFLVSFYNNEISEKSEIFDDQFSVERPDGSNFTLKIRSTKLEDSAMYFCASSYRHSNQPQHFGDGTRLSIL.

The chain has TRBV19 and TRBJ2-7; TRBD2 agrees at 7 bases. CDR3 length: 15 amino acids. Germline lookup yields CDR1 LNHDA and CDR2 SQIVND (reference sequence). V was pared by 4 bases and J by 4 bases, with 10 bases of the junction left unmatched. CDR3 nucleotides: TGTGCCAGTAGTACAACCGGGACTAAACTATACGAGCAGTACTTC. This encodes CASSTTGTKLYEQYF. The variable domain in full, completed from reference TRBV19 and TRBJ2-7, reads DGGITQSPKYLFRKEGQNVTLSCEQNLNHDAMYWYRQDPGQGLRLIYYSQIVNDFQKGDIAEGYSVSREKKESFPLTVTSAQKNPTAFYLCASSTTGTKLYEQYFGPGTRLTVT.

This chain connects TRBV19 to TRBJ1-5; D gene uncertain. The CDR3 length is 14 residues. Trimming pared 3 bases from V and 3 bases from J, leaving 9 bases between. Germline V gene lookup returns CDR1 LNHDA and CDR2 SQIVND (reference sequence). The CDR3 region is CASSINRDNQPQHF. CDR3 DNA: TGTGCCAGTAGTATTAACCGGGACAATCAGCCCCAGCATTTT.

This clone showed up just a few times. The chain uses TRBV4-1 and TRBJ2-7; 8 positions match TRBD1. CDR3 length: 17 residues. The V gene's germline CDR1 is MGHRA and CDR2 YSYEKL. Trimming removed 4 bases from V and 1 base from J; junction bases left unmatched: 12. In DNA, the CDR3 is TGCGCCAGCAGCCTTTTTGGAGACAGGGGTAGTTCCTACGAGCAGTACTTC. This sequence encodes CASSLFGDRGSSYEQYF.

This chain joins TRBV7-9 and TRBJ1-1; D is uncertain. The V end lost 5 bases, the J end lost 1 base, and 2 bases lay between the germline ends. This CDR3 region has 11 residues. Germline CDR1 is SEHNR and CDR2 is FQNEAQ (reference sequence). The CDR3 here is CASSQNTEAFF. The CDR3 DNA reads TGTGCCAGCAGCCAGAACACTGAAGCTTTCTTT.

The V call is TRBV4-1, the J call TRBJ2-3, with 7 bases aligning to TRBD2. J was trimmed by 5 bases and V by 3 bases; bases with no gene match: 11. In germline, CDR1 is MGHRA, CDR2 YSYEKL. The CDR3 extends over 16 amino acids. The CDR3, as DNA: TGCGCCAGCAGCCACCTCTTTAGCGGGTCTAGAGATACGCAGTATTTT. Translated: CASSHLFSGSRDTQYF.

There are a few counts of this clone. The chain carries TRBV12-3 or TRBV12-4 and TRBJ2-2, with D maybe TRBD2 (5 bases). V lost 7 bases, J lost 2 bases, and 8 bases lay in between. CDR3 length equals 13 residues. DNA for the CDR3: TGTGCCAGCAAAGAGGGAAACACCGGGGAGCTGTTTTTT. Protein product: CASKEGNTGELFF.

This chain's CDR3 is CAISRDNSGNTIYF. DNA for the CDR3: TGTGCCATCAGTCGAGACAACTCTGGAAACACCATATATTTT. V usage is TRBV10-3 and J usage is TRBJ1-3; D is uncertain. Germline V lookup: CDR1 ENHRY, CDR2 SYGVKD. The CDR3 extends over 14 amino acids. Trimming cost V 5 bases and J 0 bases, with 8 bases left between them.

This chain connects TRBV30 to TRBJ1-1; 7 nucleotides align to TRBD1. The CDR3 spans 12 residues. Germline V gene lookup returns CDR1 GTSNPN and CDR2 SVGIG (reference sequence). V shed 4 bases and J 7 bases; nucleotides not matched to a gene: 6. The CDR3 DNA reads as TGTGCCTGGACGAGGACAGGAATTGAAGCTTTCTTT. Its protein product is CAWTRTGIEAFF.